The 9 T cell receptor beta chains below all came from one sample that was sequenced in a study of cytomegalovirus exposure and HLA in healthy donors. PCR used 60 Vbeta primers and 13 Jbeta primers. Profiled with immunoSEQ multiplex PCR; TCRdb holds only in-frame clones, not every one. The repertoire includes 80,000 to 95,000 clones, approximately 71% of them detected once, and approximately 16% sits in the top ten. The specimen was PBMCs. The origin of the receptors is a woman younger than 30 in good health and CMV-seropositive.

This chain uses TRBV19 with TRBJ1-4, with D possibly being TRBD1 (5 bases). Germline V gene sequence: CDR1 LNHDA, CDR2 SQIVND (reference sequence). The CDR3 runs 16 residues. Between the trimmed V and J ends, which lost 4 bases and 2 bases, there was a span of 14 bases. This chain's CDR3 is CASSTGGAATNEKLFF. DNA for the CDR3: TGTGCCAGTAGTACTGGAGGGGCAGCGACTAATGAAAAACTGTTTTTT.

The V call is TRBV2, the J call TRBJ2-5; weak D call: TRBD1 (6 bases). V dropped 3 bases and J dropped 9 bases, with 14 bases sitting between them. Germline CDR1 SNHLY, CDR2 FYNNEI. This CDR3 has 13 residues. The CDR3 bases are TGTGCCAGCAGTGAGGACAGCCCAGGGGCCCAGTACTTC. This translates into CASSEDSPGAQYF.

The chain carries TRBV5-1 and TRBJ2-2, with TRBD2 identical over 9 bases. With V trimmed by 0 bases and J by 6 bases, 3 bases remained unmatched. The germline CDR1 and CDR2 sequences are SGHRS and YFSETQ. The CDR3 consists of 15 residues. In DNA form, the CDR3 reads TGCGCCAGCAGCTTGGTGGGACTAGCATCCGGGGAGCTGTTTTTT. Encoded protein: CASSLVGLASGELFF.

V is TRBV9 and J is TRBJ2-2, with TRBD1 matching over 8 bases. This CDR3 comprises 16 residues. The germline gives CDR1 SGDLS, CDR2 YYNGEE. Trimming cost V 0 bases and J 7 bases; bases outside gene matches: 8. This chain's CDR3 is CASSVAGTGSFGELFF. In DNA, the CDR3 is TGTGCCAGCAGCGTAGCCGGGACAGGTAGCTTCGGGGAGCTGTTTTTT.

This rearrangement joins TRBV4-3 to TRBJ1-4; TRBD1 matches 10 bases. V lost 4 bases to trimming and J lost 2 bases; unmatched junction nucleotides: 4. Per germline, CDR1 LGHNA and CDR2 YSLEER. This CDR3 is 16 amino acids long. The CDR3 reads CASSRQGAGTNEKLFF. DNA for the CDR3: TGCGCCAGCAGCCGACAGGGGGCCGGGACTAATGAAAAACTGTTTTTT.

The rearrangement uses TRBV18 and TRBJ2-7; no definite D call. The CDR3 consists of 12 residues. Germline V gene sequence: CDR1 KGHSH, CDR2 LQKENI. V lost 2 bases and J lost 6, with 8 bases in between. The CDR3 sequence: CASSPAVGEQYF. CDR3 sequence (DNA): TGTGCCAGCTCACCAGCGGTCGGCGAGCAGTACTTC. Drawing the rest from reference TRBV18 and TRBJ2-7, the complete variable domain is NAGVMQNPRHLVRRRGQEARLRCSPMKGHSHVYWYRQLPEEGLKFMVYLQKENIIDESGMPKERFSAEFPKEGPSILRIQQVVRGDSAAYFCASSPAVGEQYFGPGTRLTVT.

In this sample, this clone turned up once. The chain couples TRBV27 to TRBJ2-7; TRBD2 aligns across 9 bases. The germline gives CDR1 MNHEY, CDR2 SMNVEV (reference sequence). The CDR3 totals 16 residues. V gave up 7 bases and J gave up 2 bases; unmatched junction bases: 12. The CDR3 DNA reads as TGTGCCAGCAATCTCCCGCCGCGGGGGGGTACCTACGAGCAGTACTTC. The encoded protein is CASNLPPRGGTYEQYF.

The chain carries TRBV4-3 and TRBJ1-4, with TRBD1 matching over 8 bases. This CDR3 has 16 amino acids. The germline V gene has CDR1 LGHNA and CDR2 YSLEER. The trim removed 0 bases at V and 7 bases at J, leaving 7 bases unmatched. The CDR3 sequence is CASSQDWGQAGEKLFF. In DNA, the CDR3 is TGCGCCAGCAGCCAAGATTGGGGACAGGCGGGTGAAAAACTGTTTTTT.

The chain employs TRBV5-1 and TRBJ1-2; 8 positions match TRBD1. The V segment lost 3 bases and the J segment 5 bases; nucleotides outside the gene matches: 0. This CDR3 has 12 amino acids. Germline V gene data show CDR1 as SGHRS and CDR2 as YFSETQ. The CDR3 loop is CASSWTGYGYTF. CDR3 DNA: TGCGCCAGCAGCTGGACAGGGTATGGCTACACCTTC.